A single T cell receptor (beta chain) is shown here with its context. The target antigen is unknown. The identical CDR3 is also encoded by other nucleotide sequences in the sample. The data belong to a study of shared clonotypes between healthy human individuals. Study observations and caveats: A small donor pool kept down the genetic and exposure-history diversity that was represented. Among the subsets, naive ones generally showed larger estimated richness than memory ones. Clonotypes that were shared across a few donors made up around 5% of naive CD4 clonotypes.

Original methodology: For the immunoSEQ data, sequences were junction-only without quality scores, so filtering differed. Method: immunoSEQ multiplex PCR; TCRdb's copy keeps in-frame clones and lacks some. The D gene and trimming were derived from the DNA, and the V and J assignments and clone size from that table. The table shows roughly 1,000,000 clones, with approximately 78% occurring only once. Germline V gene data show CDR1 as SGHTA and CDR2 as FQGNSA. Trimming shortened V by 1 base and J by 1 base, and 3 bases separated the two germline ends. The CDR3 totals 13 residues. The chain uses TRBV7-2 and TRBJ2-3; D is ambiguous. Input material: memory CD4+ T cells from PBMCs. Subset here: CD45RA-negative fraction. This sequence originates from a man between 18 and 35 years old in good health. Some clones in this sample may be carry-over from other donors' samples. CDR3 residues: CASSLGGTDTQYF. CDR3 DNA sequence: TGTGCCAGCAGCTTAGGAGGCACAGATACGCAGTATTTT.